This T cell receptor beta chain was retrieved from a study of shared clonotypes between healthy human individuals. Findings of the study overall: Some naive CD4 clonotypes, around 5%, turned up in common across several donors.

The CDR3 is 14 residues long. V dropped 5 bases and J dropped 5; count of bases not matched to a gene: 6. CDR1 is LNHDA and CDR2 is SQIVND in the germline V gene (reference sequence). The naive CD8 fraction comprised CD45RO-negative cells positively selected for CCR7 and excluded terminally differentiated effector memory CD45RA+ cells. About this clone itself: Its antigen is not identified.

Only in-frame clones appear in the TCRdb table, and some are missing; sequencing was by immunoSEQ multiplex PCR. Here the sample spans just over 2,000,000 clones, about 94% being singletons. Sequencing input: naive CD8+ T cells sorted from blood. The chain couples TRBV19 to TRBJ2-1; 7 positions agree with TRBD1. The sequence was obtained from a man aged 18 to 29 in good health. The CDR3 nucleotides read TGTGCCAGTAGTCTGGGAGACAGGGACAATGAGCAGTTCTTC. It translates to CASSLGDRDNEQFF.